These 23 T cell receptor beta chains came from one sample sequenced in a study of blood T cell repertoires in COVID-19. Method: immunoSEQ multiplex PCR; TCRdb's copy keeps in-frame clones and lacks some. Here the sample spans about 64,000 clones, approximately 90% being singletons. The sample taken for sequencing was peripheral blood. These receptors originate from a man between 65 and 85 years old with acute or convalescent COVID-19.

CDR3 DNA sequence: TGTGCCAGTAGTATAAAGCGGGGACTAGGGATCTACAATGAGCAGTTCTTC. Its translation: CASSIKRGLGIYNEQFF. V and J are TRBV19 and TRBJ2-1; 8 nucleotides match TRBD2. Germline V gene lookup returns CDR1 LNHDA and CDR2 SQIVND (reference sequence). The CDR3 length is 17 residues. The V and J ends lost 2 bases and 3 bases, in that order; junction bases with no gene match: 9.

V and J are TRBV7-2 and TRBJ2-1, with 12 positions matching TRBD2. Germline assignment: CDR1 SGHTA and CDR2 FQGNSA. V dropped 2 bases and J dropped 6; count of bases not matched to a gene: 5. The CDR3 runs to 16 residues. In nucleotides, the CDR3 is TGTGCCAGCAGCTTAAACCCTAGCGGGGGGGCCAATGAGCAGTTCTTC. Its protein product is CASSLNPSGGANEQFF. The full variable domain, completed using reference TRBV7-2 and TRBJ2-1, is GAGVSQSPSNKVTEKGKDVELRCDPISGHTALYWYRQSLGQGLEFLIYFQGNSAPDKSGLPSDRFSAERTGGSVSTLTIQRTQQEDSAVYLCASSLNPSGGANEQFFGPGTRLTVL.

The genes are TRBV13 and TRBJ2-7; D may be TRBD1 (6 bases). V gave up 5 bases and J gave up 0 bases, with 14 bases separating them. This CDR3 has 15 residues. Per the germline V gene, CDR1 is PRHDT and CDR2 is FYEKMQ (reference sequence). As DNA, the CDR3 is TGTGCCAGCAGCCGTTCCGGGACAAACTCCTACGAGCAGTACTTC. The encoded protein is CASSRSGTNSYEQYF.

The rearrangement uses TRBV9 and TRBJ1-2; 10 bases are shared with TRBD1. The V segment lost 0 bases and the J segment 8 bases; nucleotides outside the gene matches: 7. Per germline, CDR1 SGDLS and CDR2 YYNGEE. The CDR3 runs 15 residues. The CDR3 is CASSVDKTGGLGYTF. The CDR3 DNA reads TGTGCCAGCAGCGTAGACAAGACAGGGGGCCTGGGCTACACCTTC. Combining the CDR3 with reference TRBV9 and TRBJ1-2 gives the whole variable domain DSGVTQTPKHLITATGQRVTLRCSPRSGDLSVYWYQQSLDQGLQFLIQYYNGEERAKGNILERFSAQQFPDLHSELNLSSLELGDSALYFCASSVDKTGGLGYTFGSGTRLTVV.

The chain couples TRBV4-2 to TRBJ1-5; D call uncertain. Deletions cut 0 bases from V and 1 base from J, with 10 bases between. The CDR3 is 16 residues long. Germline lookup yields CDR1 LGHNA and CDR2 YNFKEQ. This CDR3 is CASSQEGGGSNQPQHF. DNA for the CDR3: TGTGCCAGCAGCCAAGAGGGAGGTGGGAGCAATCAGCCCCAGCATTTT.

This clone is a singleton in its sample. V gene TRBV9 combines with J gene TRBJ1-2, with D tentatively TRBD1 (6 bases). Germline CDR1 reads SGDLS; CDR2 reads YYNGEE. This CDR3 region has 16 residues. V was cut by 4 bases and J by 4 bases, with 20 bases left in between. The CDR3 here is CASSPRVGGQAYGYTF. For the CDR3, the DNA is TGTGCCAGCAGCCCTCGGGTGGGGGGGCAAGCCTATGGCTACACCTTC.

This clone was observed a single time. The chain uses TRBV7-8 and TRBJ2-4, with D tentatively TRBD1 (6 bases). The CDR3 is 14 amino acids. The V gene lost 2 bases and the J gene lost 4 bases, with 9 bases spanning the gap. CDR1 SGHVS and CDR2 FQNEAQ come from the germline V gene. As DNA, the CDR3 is TGTGCCAGCAGCTTATTTGGACAGAAAAACATTCAGTACTTC. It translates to CASSLFGQKNIQYF. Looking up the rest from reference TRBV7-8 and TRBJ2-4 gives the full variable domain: GAGVSQSPRYKVAKRGQDVALRCDPISGHVSLFWYQQALGQGPEFLTYFQNEAQLDKSGLPSDRFFAERPEGSVSTLKIQRTQQEDSAVYLCASSLFGQKNIQYFGAGTRLSVL.

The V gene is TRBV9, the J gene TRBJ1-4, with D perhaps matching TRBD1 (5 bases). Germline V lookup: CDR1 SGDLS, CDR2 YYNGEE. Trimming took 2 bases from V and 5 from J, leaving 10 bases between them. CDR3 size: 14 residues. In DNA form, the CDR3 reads TGTGCCAGCAGCGTCAGTGGGGCCAATGAAAAACTGTTTTTT. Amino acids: CASSVSGANEKLFF. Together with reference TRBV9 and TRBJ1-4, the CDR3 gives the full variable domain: DSGVTQTPKHLITATGQRVTLRCSPRSGDLSVYWYQQSLDQGLQFLIQYYNGEERAKGNILERFSAQQFPDLHSELNLSSLELGDSALYFCASSVSGANEKLFFGSGTQLSVL.

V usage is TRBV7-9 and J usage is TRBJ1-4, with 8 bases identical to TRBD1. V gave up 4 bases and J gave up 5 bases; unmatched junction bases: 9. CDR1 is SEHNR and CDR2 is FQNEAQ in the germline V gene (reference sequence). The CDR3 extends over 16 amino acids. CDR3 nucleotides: TGTGCCAGCAGCTCCCAGTCAGGGGGCCCCAATGAAAAACTGTTTTTT. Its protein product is CASSSQSGGPNEKLFF.

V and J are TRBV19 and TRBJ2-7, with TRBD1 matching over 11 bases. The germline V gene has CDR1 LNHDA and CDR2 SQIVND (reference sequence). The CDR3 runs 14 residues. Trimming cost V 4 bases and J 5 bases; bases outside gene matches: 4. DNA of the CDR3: TGTGCCAGTAGTAAGGACAGGGGGCGGAACGAGCAGTACTTC. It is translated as CASSKDRGRNEQYF.

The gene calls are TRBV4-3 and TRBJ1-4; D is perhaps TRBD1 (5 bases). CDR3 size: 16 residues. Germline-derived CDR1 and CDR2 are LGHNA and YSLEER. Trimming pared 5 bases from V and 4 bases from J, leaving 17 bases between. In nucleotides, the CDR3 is TGCGCCAGCAGCGCGACGGCGGGACTTCGTAATGAAAAACTGTTTTTT. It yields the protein CASSATAGLRNEKLFF.

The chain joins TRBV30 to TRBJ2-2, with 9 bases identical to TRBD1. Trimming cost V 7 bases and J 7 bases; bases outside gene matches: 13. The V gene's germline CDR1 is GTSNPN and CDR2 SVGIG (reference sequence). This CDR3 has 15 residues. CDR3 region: CALGQGSGGVGELFF. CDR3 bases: TGTGCCTTAGGACAGGGGTCTGGAGGGGTCGGGGAGCTGTTTTTT.

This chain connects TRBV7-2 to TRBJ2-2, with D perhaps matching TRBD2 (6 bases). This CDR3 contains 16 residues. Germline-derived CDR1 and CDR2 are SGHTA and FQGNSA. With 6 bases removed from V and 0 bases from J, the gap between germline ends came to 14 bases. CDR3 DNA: TGTGCCAGCAGGGGGAGGCGGGGATCGAACACCGGGGAGCTGTTTTTT. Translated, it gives CASRGRRGSNTGELFF.

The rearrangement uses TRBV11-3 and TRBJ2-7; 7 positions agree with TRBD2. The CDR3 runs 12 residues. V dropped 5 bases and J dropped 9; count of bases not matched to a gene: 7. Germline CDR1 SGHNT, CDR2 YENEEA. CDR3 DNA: TGTGCCAGCAGCCTACGGGGGGATAGGCAGTACTTC. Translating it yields CASSLRGDRQYF.

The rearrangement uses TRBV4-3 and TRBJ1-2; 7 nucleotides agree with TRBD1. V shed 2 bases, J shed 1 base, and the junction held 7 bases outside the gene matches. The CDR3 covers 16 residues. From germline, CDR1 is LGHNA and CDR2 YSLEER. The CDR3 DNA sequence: TGCGCCAGCAGCCAAAGAGGGACAGCCCTTAACTATGGCTACACCTTC. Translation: CASSQRGTALNYGYTF.

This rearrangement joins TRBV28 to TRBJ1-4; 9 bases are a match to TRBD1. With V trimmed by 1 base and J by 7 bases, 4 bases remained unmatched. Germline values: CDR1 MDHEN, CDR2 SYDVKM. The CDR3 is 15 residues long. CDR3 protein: CASSLSGTGFEKLFF. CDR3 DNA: TGTGCCAGCAGTTTATCCGGGACAGGGTTTGAAAAACTGTTTTTT.

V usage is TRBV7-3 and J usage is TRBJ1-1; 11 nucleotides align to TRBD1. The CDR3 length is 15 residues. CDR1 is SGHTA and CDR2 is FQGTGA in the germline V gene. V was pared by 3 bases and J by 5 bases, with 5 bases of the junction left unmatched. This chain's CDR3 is CASSLQGTGGTEAFF. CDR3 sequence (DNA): TGTGCCAGCAGCTTGCAAGGGACAGGGGGGACTGAAGCTTTCTTT.

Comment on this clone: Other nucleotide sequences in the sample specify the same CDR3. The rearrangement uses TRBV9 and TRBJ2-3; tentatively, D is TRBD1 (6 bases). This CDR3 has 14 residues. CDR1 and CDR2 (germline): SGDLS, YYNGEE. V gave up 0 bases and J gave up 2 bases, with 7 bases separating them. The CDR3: CASSVGGPTDTQYF. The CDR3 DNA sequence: TGTGCCAGCAGCGTAGGGGGGCCCACAGATACGCAGTATTTT.

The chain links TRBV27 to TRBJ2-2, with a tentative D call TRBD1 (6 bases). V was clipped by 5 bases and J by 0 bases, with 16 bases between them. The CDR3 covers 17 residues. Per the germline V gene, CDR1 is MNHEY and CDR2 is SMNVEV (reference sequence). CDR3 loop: CASSPGQPTTNTGELFF. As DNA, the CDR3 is TGTGCCAGCAGTCCCGGACAGCCTACAACGAACACCGGGGAGCTGTTTTTT.

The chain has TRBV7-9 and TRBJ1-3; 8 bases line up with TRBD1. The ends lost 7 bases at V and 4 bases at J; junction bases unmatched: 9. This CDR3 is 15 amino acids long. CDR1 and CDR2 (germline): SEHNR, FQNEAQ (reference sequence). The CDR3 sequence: CASTINRDRGNTIYF. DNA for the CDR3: TGTGCCAGCACTATTAACCGGGACAGGGGAAACACCATATATTTT.

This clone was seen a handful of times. CDR3 loop: CASSQVRTDNYGYTF. The CDR3 region has the DNA TGCGCCAGCAGCCAAGTTAGGACAGATAACTATGGCTACACCTTC. The genes are TRBV4-3 and TRBJ1-2, with a weak D call TRBD1 (6 bases). With 1 base removed from V and 1 base from J, the gap between germline ends came to 10 bases. CDR1 and CDR2 from the germline V gene are LGHNA and YSLEER. The CDR3 contains 15 residues.

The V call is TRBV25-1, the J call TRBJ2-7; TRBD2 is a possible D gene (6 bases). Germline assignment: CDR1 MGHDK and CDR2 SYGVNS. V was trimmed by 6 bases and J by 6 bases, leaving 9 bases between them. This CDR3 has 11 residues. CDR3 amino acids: CASRARGEQYF. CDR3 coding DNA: TGTGCCAGCAGGGCGCGGGGCGAGCAGTACTTC.

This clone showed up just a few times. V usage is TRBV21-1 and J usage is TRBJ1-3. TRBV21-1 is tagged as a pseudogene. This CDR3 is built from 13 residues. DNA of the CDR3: TGTGCCAGCAGGGGGGGACCTGGAAACACCATATATTTT. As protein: CASRGGPGNTIYF.